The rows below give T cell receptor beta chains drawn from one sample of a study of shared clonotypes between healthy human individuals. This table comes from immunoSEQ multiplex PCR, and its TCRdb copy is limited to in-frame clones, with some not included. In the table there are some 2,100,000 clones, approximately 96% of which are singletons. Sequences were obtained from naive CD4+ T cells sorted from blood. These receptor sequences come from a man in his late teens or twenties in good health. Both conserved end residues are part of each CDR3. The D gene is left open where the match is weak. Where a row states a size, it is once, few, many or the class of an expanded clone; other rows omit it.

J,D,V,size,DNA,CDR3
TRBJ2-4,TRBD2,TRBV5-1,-,TGCGCCAGCAGCTTGCCTAGCGGGAGTCTAGACATTCAGTACTTC,CASSLPSGSLDIQYF
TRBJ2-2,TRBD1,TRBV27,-,TGTGCCAGCAGTTCCCAGGGGGCGAACGGGGAGCTGTTTTTT,CASSSQGANGELFF
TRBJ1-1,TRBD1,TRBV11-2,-,TGTGCCAGCAGCAAGACAGGGAGCATGAACACTGAAGCTTTCTTT,CASSKTGSMNTEAFF
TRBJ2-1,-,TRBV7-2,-,TGTGCCAGCAGCCTTCGAGTGAGGGATGAGCAGTTCTTC,CASSLRVRDEQFF
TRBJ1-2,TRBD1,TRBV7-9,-,TGTGCCAGCAGCTTATCGCGACAGGGCCAACGCGCTAACTATGGCTACACCTTC,CASSLSRQGQRANYGYTF
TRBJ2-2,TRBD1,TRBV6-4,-,TGTGCCAGCAGTGCCGGGACAGGGTACACCGGGGAGCTGTTTTTT,CASSAGTGYTGELFF
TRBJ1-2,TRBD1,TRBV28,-,TGTGCCAGCAGCCCCAGGGGGATCTATGGCTACACCTTC,CASSPRGIYGYTF
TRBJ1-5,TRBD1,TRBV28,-,TGTGCCAGCAGCCGGCTCCGGGACAGGGTAAACCAGCCCCAGCATTTT,CASSRLRDRVNQPQHF
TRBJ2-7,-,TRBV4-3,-,TGCGCCAGCAGCCCTGGACTTAGTGCGAGCTCCTACGAGCAGTACTTC,CASSPGLSASSYEQYF
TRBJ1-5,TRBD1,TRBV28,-,TGTGCCAGCACAGCCCCGGGACAGGGTGGGTTGGCCCAGCATTTT,CASTAPGQGGLAQHF
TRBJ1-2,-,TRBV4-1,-,TGCGCCAGCAGCTTACCCGGGCCATTAACTAATGGCTACACCTTC,CASSLPGPLTNGYTF
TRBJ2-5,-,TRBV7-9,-,TGTGCCAGCAGCCAGGCCAGCCCCGAGACCCAGTACTTC,CASSQASPETQYF
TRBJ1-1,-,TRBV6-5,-,TGTGCCAGCAGTTACTCCAGGGAATTCGGAGCTTTCTTT,CASSYSREFGAFF
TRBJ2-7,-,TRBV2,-,TGTGCCAGCAGTCCAAACCAGCCAAGGTACGAGCAGTACTTC,CASSPNQPRYEQYF
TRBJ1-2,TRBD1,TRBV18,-,TGTGCCAGCTCTCGGGACAGAGACTATGGCTACACCTTC,CASSRDRDYGYTF
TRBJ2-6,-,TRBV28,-,TGTGCCAGCTACGAAGAGGGGAGCTCTGGGGCCAACGTCCTGACTTTC,CASYEEGSSGANVLTF
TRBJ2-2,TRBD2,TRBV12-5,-,TGTGCTAGTGGATCTAGCGGGACCGGGGAGCTGTTTTTT,CASGSSGTGELFF
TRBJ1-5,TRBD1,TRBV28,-,TGTGCCAGCGTGGGAATGGCAGGGGGCGCCTGGGGTGGCAATCAGCCCCAGCATTTT,CASVGMAGGAWGGNQPQHF
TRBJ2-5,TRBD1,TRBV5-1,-,TGCGCCAGCAGACGGACAGGACAAGAGACCCAGTACTTC,CASRRTGQETQYF
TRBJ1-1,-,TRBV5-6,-,TGTGCCAGCAGCTTGGGGTCCGGAGCAGCTTTCTTT,CASSLGSGAAFF
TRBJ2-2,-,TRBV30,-,TGTGCCTGGACCCGGCCAGGAACCGGGGAGCTGTTTTTT,CAWTRPGTGELFF
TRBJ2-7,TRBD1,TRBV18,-,TGTGCCAGCTCACGAAACCGGGACAGGGTTTCCTACGAGCAGTACTTC,CASSRNRDRVSYEQYF
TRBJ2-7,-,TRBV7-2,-,TGTGCCAGCAGCCCGAGCGGGACAAGCTCCTACGAGCAGTACTTC,CASSPSGTSSYEQYF
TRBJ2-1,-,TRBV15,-,TGTGCCACCAGCAGTGAAACTCCGGGACAACTCTTAGCGGATTCTTACAATGAGCAGTTCTTC,CATSSETPGQLLADSYNEQFF
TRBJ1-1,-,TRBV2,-,TGTGCCAGCAGAGGGGGTCGGGGCGCTTTCTTT,CASRGGRGAFF
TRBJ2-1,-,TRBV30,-,TGTGCCTGGAGCCCTGGGACCTACAATGAGCAGTTCTTC,CAWSPGTYNEQFF
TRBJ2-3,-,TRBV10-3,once,TGTGCCATAAGGGACGGTCCGGGAGATACGCAGTATTTT,CAIRDGPGDTQYF
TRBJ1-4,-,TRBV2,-,TGTGCCAGCAGTGTTGGGCTAGTTGAAAAACTGTTTTTT,CASSVGLVEKLFF
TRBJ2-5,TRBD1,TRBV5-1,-,TGCGCCAGCAGCTTCACAGGGGACGAAGCTCGAAAAGAGACCCAGTACTTC,CASSFTGDEARKETQYF